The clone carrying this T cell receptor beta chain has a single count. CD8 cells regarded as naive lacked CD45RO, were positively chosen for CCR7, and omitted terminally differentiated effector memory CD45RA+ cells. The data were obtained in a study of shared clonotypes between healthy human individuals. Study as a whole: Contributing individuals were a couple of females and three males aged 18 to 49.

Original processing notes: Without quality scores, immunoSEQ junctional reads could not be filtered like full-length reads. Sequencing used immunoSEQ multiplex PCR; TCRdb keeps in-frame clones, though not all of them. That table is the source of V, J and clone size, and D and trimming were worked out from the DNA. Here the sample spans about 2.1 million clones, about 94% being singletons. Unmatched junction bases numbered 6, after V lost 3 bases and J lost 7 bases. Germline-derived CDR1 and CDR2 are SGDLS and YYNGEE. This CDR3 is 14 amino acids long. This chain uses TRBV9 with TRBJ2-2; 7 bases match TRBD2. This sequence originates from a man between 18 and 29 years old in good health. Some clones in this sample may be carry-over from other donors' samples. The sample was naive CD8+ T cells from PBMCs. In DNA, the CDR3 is TGTGCCAGCAGCGGAGCGGGACCTAACGGGGAGCTGTTTTTT. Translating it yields CASSGAGPNGELFF. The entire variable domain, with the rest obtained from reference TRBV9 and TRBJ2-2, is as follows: DSGVTQTPKHLITATGQRVTLRCSPRSGDLSVYWYQQSLDQGLQFLIQYYNGEERAKGNILERFSAQQFPDLHSELNLSSLELGDSALYFCASSGAGPNGELFFGEGSRLTVL.